The sample holds a few counts of the clone carrying this T cell receptor (beta chain). This specimen comes from a study of T cells in Graves' hyperthyroidism and ophthalmopathy. There were TCR beta CDR3 regions amplified from RNA transcripts. The HTBI primer set served for first-round RT-PCR of the TCR CDR3. Using its own MiXCR run on the multiplex PCR reads, TCRdb lists one record per CDR3 protein. The sample carries about 510,000 distinct CDR3 sequences, 35% to 50% recorded once. Germline lookup yields CDR1 SNHLY and CDR2 FYNNEI. CDR3 length: 16 residues. Germline trimming cut 2 bases from V and 3 bases from J; bases unmatched to any gene: 10.

Sequencing was performed on peripheral blood or thyroid tissue (not recorded which). The chain joins TRBV2 to TRBJ2-7; 7 positions match TRBD2. The TCR sequence derives from an adult woman with Graves' disease, either hyperthyroidism or ophthalmopathy (not recorded which). The CDR3 bases are TGTGCCAGCAGTGAATCTTTGGCCCAGCGGGGCTACGAGCAGTACTTC. The encoded protein is CASSESLAQRGYEQYF.